This TCR beta chain came from a study of early T cells in non-severe SARS-CoV-2 infection (dated by TCRdb to the early 2020s). In the study overall: Bulk RNA from unsorted whole blood was used for TCR sequencing, so alpha and beta chains could not be paired. Broad study findings and their caveats: VDJdb matching was skewed toward anti-spike CD8 responses and likely underestimated virus-specific expansions, missing private and CD4 specificities.

Library method: 5' RACE. Reads for this sample came from a NextSeq 500. In the TCR library protocol, unique molecular identifiers were attached to individual cDNA molecules to correct for PCR bias and sequencing error. TCR alpha and beta chains were both sequenced, and the abundances of alpha and beta sequences in each sample were closely correlated with each other. Per the source publication's procedure: Decombinator V4 was used to annotate TCR sequences for V gene, J gene and CDR3. TCRs were defined as expanded if a significant change between any two time points was detected under a Poisson model with p below 0.0001. Abundances of TCRs were expressed as counts per million after normalisation to the total number of TCRs sequenced in each sample. MAIT TCRs were defined by TRAV1-2 paired with TRAJ12, TRAJ20 or TRAJ33, and iNKT TCRs by TRAV10 paired with TRAJ18. VDJdb, accessed 1 November 2021, was searched for CMV, EBV and SARS-CoV-2 annotated TCRs, with TCRs annotated for multiple antigens excluded. Through fastp at Q25 and MiXCR, TCRdb rebuilt clones from the public reads, retaining in-frame beta chains. Entries that share a CDR3 protein sequence are merged under the most common genes and DNA. TCRdb, not the authors, supplied the V and J calls. This sample has around 30,000 distinct CDR3 sequences in its table, and 4.2% of those were observed once. The ten largest clones add up to around 4.3% of the sample.

The sample holds many counts of this clonotype. The antigen it binds to is not known. Base qualities are not provided; no much larger clone lies one nucleotide away. The study was a case-control design nested within a healthcare worker cohort in London, UK, with weekly nasopharyngeal swab PCR tests and blood sampling. Healthcare workers were recruited between 23 and 31 March 2020, during the week of the UK lockdown, and were followed weekly for up to 16 weeks. Between the V and J ends, shortened by 0 bases and 7 bases respectively, the junction contains 20 bases. Measured from the cysteine to the phenylalanine, the CDR3 is 17 residues long. The retained sequence is limited to the CDR3, 51 bases, with the frame set at the first base. The germline V gene (reference sequence) gives CDR1 as LGHDT and CDR2 as YNNKEL.

The sequence links TRBV3-1 to TRBJ2-3, with TRBD2 tentatively as D gene (6 bases match). The origin of this receptor is an adult who was a healthcare worker with PCR-confirmed SARS-CoV-2 infection or an uninfected control (not recorded which). Source material: whole blood. The nucleotide sequence is TGTGCCAGCAGCCAAGATAACGAGCGGGTGCCCGGTCATACGCAGTATTTT. The resulting protein is CASSQDNERVPGHTQYF.